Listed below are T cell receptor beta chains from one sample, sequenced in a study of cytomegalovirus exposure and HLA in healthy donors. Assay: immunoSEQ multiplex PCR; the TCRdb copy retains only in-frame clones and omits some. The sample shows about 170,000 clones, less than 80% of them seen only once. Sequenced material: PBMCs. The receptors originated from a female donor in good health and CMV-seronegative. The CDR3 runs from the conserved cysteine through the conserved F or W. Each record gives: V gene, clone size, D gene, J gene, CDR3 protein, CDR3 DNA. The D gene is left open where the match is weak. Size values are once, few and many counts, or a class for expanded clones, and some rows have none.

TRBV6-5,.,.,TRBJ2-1,CASSYGGHNEQFF,TGTGCCAGCAGTTACGGGGGCCACAATGAGCAGTTCTTC
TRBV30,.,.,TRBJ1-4,CAWSRGLVEKLFF,TGTGCCTGGAGTAGAGGGTTGGTTGAAAAACTGTTTTTT
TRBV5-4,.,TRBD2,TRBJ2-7,CASSGGAYEQYF,TGTGCCAGCTCCGGGGGGGCCTACGAGCAGTACTTC
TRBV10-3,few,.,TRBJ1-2,CAITATANYGYTF,TGTGCCATCACCGCGACAGCTAACTATGGCTACACCTTC
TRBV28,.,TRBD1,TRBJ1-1,CASSLRQGRNTEAFF,TGTGCCAGCAGCCTCCGACAGGGGAGGAACACTGAAGCTTTCTTT
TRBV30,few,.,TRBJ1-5,CAWSLGGAYSNQPQHF,TGTGCCTGGAGTCTCGGCGGAGCGTATAGCAATCAGCCCCAGCATTTT
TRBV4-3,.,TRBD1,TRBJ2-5,CASSQDRAGGPQETQYF,TGCGCCAGCAGCCAAGATAGGGCAGGGGGCCCCCAAGAGACCCAGTACTTC
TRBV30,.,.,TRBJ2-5,CAWTENGLTQYF,TGTGCCTGGACGGAGAATGGGTTGACCCAGTACTTC
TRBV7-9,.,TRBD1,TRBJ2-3,CAGGVGTGSTDTQYF,TGTGCCGGCGGGGTCGGGACAGGAAGCACAGATACGCAGTATTTT
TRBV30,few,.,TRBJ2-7,CAWSRLDSPTYEQYF,TGTGCCTGGAGCAGACTCGACTCCCCTACCTACGAGCAGTACTTC
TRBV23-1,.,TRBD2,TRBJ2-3,CASSRLGRDQGDTQYF,TGCGCCAGCAGCCGCTTGGGGAGGGACCAAGGAGATACGCAGTATTTT
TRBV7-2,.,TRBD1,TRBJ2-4,CASKKTGAVAKNIQYF,TGTGCCAGCAAAAAGACAGGGGCAGTAGCCAAAAACATTCAGTACTTC
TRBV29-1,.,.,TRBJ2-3,CSVDRGRYTGTDTQYF,TGCAGCGTTGACAGGGGACGTTACACTGGCACAGATACGCAGTATTTT
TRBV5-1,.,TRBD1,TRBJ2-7,CASSPRQGYEQYF,TGCGCCAGCAGCCCGAGACAGGGCTACGAGCAGTACTTC
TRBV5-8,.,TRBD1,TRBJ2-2,CASSMGQGTNTGELFF,TGTGCCAGCAGCATGGGACAGGGGACAAACACCGGGGAGCTGTTTTTT
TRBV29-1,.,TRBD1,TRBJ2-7,CSVEPDRGMRQYF,TGCAGCGTTGAACCGGACAGGGGTATGAGGCAGTACTTC
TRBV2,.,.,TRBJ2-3,CASSLGGPRTDTQYF,TGTGCCAGCAGCTTAGGAGGGCCGAGGACAGATACGCAGTATTTT
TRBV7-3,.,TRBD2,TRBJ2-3,CASSPGTSGSQLDTQYF,TGTGCCAGCAGCCCCGGGACTAGCGGGAGCCAATTAGATACGCAGTATTTT
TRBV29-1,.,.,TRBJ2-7,CSVEGASGQYF,TGCAGCGTTGAAGGAGCCTCGGGGCAGTACTTC
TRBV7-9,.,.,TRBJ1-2,CSSSLLTGDRNYGYTF,TGTTCCAGCAGCTTATTGACAGGCGATCGCAACTATGGCTACACCTTC
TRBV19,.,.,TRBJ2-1,CASNSQRAGEQFF,TGTGCCAGTAACTCCCAGAGGGCTGGTGAGCAGTTCTTC
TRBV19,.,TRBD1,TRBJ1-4,CASSIEGTGMWPLGRKLFF,TGTGCCAGTAGTATTGAAGGGACAGGGATGTGGCCACTTGGGAGAAAACTGTTTTTT
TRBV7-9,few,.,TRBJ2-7,CSSDPGIRGSYEQYF,TGTTCCAGCGACCCAGGGATTAGGGGCTCCTACGAGCAGTACTTC
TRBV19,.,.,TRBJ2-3,CASSPDPGTDTQYF,TGTGCCAGTAGTCCGGACCCGGGAACAGATACGCAGTATTTT